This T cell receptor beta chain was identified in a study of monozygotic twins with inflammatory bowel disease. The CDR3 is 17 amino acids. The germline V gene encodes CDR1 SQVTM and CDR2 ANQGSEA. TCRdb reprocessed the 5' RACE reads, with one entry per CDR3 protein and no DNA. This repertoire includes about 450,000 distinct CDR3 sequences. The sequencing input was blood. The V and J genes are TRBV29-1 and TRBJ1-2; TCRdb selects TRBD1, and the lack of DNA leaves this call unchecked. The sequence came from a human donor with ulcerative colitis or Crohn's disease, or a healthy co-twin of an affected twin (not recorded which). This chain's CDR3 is CSVVADRIQGSNYGYTF.